The 8 T cell receptor beta chains below come from one sample, sequenced in a study of OX40 agonist ivuxolimab in advanced cancers. Sequencing used immunoSEQ multiplex PCR; TCRdb keeps in-frame clones, though not all of them. The data hold 20,000 or so clones, with about 77% observed a single time. The specimen comprised CD4+ or CD8+ T cells sorted from blood, sampled in a trial of the OX40 agonist ivuxolimab. These receptor sequences come from an adult with an advanced solid tumor such as melanoma, head and neck, liver or kidney cancer.

This clone came up a few times. The chain recombines TRBV11-2 with TRBJ1-1; D possibly corresponds to TRBD1 (5 bases). The V end lost 5 bases, the J end lost 6 bases, and 7 bases lay between the germline ends. There are 11 residues in the CDR3. In germline, CDR1 is SGHAT, CDR2 FQNNGV. The CDR3 is CASSGAAEAFF. CDR3 coding DNA: TGTGCCAGCAGCGGGGCGGCTGAAGCTTTCTTT.

V gene TRBV7-6 combines with J gene TRBJ2-1; TRBD1 is a possible D gene (6 bases). There are 16 residues in the CDR3. The germline V gene encodes CDR1 SGHVS and CDR2 FNYEAQ. The V gene lost 0 bases and the J gene lost 7 bases, with 16 bases spanning the gap. The DNA for the CDR3 is TGTGCCAGCAGCTTAGCGGTTCGTGGGGGCCGGAATGAGCAGTTCTTC. Residues: CASSLAVRGGRNEQFF.

The chain combines TRBV5-8 with TRBJ2-1, with D perhaps TRBD1 (6 bases). Germline V CDR1 and CDR2: SGHTS, YDEGEE. The CDR3 is made up of 15 amino acids. V lost 0 bases and J lost 10, with 17 bases in between. The CDR3 here is CASSLEQGRPWEQFF. DNA for the CDR3: TGTGCCAGCAGCTTGGAACAGGGAAGGCCCTGGGAGCAGTTCTTC.

The chain joins TRBV9 to TRBJ2-3; 11 bases match TRBD2. The CDR3 consists of 14 residues. Germline assignment: CDR1 SGDLS and CDR2 YYNGEE. With V trimmed by 4 bases and J by 3 bases, 1 base remained unmatched. The CDR3 nucleotides read TGTGCCAGCAGCAGACTAGCGGGGACAGATACGCAGTATTTT. This codes for CASSRLAGTDTQYF.

The rearrangement links TRBV2 to TRBJ2-2, with unresolved D. Germline CDR1 is SNHLY and CDR2 is FYNNEI. The CDR3 is 13 amino acids. Trimming removed 6 bases from V and 5 bases from J, with 10 bases in between. CDR3 nucleotide sequence: TGTGCCAGCAGGCAGGCCGTGACCGGGGAGCTGTTTTTT. The encoded protein is CASRQAVTGELFF. Using reference TRBV2 and TRBJ2-2 for the parts outside the CDR3, the full variable domain is EPEVTQTPSHQVTQMGQEVILRCVPISNHLYFYWYRQILGQKVEFLVSFYNNEISEKSEIFDDQFSVERPDGSNFTLKIRSTKLEDSAMYFCASRQAVTGELFFGEGSRLTVL.

The chain couples TRBV9 to TRBJ2-2; 8 bases line up with TRBD1. CDR3 length equals 16 residues. Unmatched junction bases numbered 3, after V lost 0 bases and J lost 2 bases. The germline V gene encodes CDR1 SGDLS and CDR2 YYNGEE. The DNA of the CDR3 is TGTGCCAGCAGCGTAGGACAGGGGTTAAACACCGGGGAGCTGTTTTTT. It is translated as CASSVGQGLNTGELFF.

This sequence joins TRBV28 and TRBJ1-2; possible D gene TRBD1, 6 bases. In germline, CDR1 is MDHEN, CDR2 SYDVKM. This CDR3 has 18 residues. V gave up 4 bases and J gave up 3 bases, with 24 bases separating them. In nucleotides, the CDR3 is TGTGCCAGCAGTTACCAGAGCCTTAGGGGGATCTCTCACTATGGCTACACCTTC. Translated, it gives CASSYQSLRGISHYGYTF.

V is TRBV6-9 and J is TRBJ2-7, with 10 bases lining up with TRBD2. Germline lookup yields CDR1 MNHGY and CDR2 SVAAGI. J was trimmed by 3 bases and V by 6 bases; bases with no gene match: 8. The CDR3 has 15 amino acids. CDR3 protein: CASSRRLAGRYEQYF. Here the CDR3 DNA reads TGTGCCAGCAGCCGACGACTAGCGGGCCGCTACGAGCAGTACTTC.